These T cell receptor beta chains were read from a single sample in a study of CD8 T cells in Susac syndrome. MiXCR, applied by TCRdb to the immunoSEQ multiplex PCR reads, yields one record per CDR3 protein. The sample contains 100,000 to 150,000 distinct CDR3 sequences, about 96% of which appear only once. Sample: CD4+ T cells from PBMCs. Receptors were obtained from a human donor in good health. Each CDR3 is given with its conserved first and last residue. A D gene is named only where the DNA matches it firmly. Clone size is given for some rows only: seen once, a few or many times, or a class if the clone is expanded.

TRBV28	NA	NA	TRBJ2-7	CASIATLGQGTHEQYF	TGTGCCAGCATCGCGACCCTGGGGCAGGGAACCCACGAGCAGTACTTC
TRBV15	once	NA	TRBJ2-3	CATSREGPSDTQYF	TGTGCCACCAGCAGAGAAGGCCCCTCAGATACGCAGTATTTT
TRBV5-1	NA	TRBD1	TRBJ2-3	CASSLGQGGKTQYF	TGCGCCAGCAGCTTAGGACAGGGGGGCAAGACGCAGTATTTT
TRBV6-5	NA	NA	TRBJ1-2	CASRLTIRYGYTF	TGTGCCAGCAGGCTGACGATCCGCTATGGCTACACCTTC
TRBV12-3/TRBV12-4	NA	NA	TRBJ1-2	CASSVGTANYGYTF	TGTGCCAGCAGTGTTGGGACGGCGAACTATGGCTACACCTTC
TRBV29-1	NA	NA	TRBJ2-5	CSVEVETQYF	TGCAGCGTTGAGGTAGAGACCCAGTACTTC
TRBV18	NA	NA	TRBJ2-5	CASSQGRAETQYF	TGTGCCAGCTCACAGGGCCGGGCAGAGACCCAGTACTTC
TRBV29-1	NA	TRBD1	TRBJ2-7	CSVVGQGGFSYEQYF	TGCAGCGTCGTGGGACAGGGCGGTTTCTCCTACGAGCAGTACTTC
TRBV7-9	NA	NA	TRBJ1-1	CASSLAAANTEAFF	TGTGCCAGCAGCTTAGCGGCGGCGAACACTGAAGCTTTCTTT
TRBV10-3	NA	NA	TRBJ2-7	CAISEGRQTYEQYF	TGTGCCATCAGTGAGGGGAGACAGACCTACGAGCAGTACTTC
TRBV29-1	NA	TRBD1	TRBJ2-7	CSAGTGALDEQYF	TGCAGCGCTGGGACAGGGGCTCTCGACGAGCAGTACTTC
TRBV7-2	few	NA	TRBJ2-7	CASSPWTAYEQYF	TGTGCCAGCAGCCCTTGGACAGCCTACGAGCAGTACTTC
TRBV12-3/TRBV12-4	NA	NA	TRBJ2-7	CASSLYQGPYEQYF	TGTGCCAGCAGTTTATATCAAGGGCCCTACGAGCAGTACTTC
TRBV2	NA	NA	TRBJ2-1	CASKGEAYEQFF	TGTGCCAGCAAGGGGGAGGCGTATGAGCAGTTCTTC
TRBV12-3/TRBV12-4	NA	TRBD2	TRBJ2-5	CASSLAYSGRTQETQYF	TGTGCCAGCAGTTTGGCGTATAGCGGGCGAACCCAAGAGACCCAGTACTTC
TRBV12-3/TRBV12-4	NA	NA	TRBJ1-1	CASSFKTEAFF	TGTGCCAGCAGTTTTAAGACTGAAGCTTTCTTT
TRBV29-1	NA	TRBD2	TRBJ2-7	CSVGVLAREQYF	TGCAGCGTTGGGGTACTAGCGCGCGAGCAGTACTTC
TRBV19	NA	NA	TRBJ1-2	CATEGDRRANYGYTF	TGTGCCACGGAGGGGGACCGACGGGCTAACTATGGCTACACCTTC
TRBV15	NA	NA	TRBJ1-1	CATSRGFGAGEAFF	TGTGCCACCAGCAGAGGTTTTGGGGCAGGGGAGGCTTTCTTT
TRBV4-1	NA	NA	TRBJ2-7	CASSYRDQAYEQYF	TGCGCCAGCAGCTACCGGGACCAAGCCTACGAGCAGTACTTC
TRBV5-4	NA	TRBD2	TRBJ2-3	CASSAGLAPITDTQYF	TGTGCCAGCAGCGCGGGACTAGCGCCGATAACAGATACGCAGTATTTT
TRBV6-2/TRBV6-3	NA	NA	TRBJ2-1	CASSYFVADNEQFF	TGTGCCAGCAGTTACTTCGTCGCCGACAATGAGCAGTTCTTC
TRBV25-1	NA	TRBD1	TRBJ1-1	CASGQGNTEAFF	TGTGCCAGTGGACAGGGGAACACTGAAGCTTTCTTT
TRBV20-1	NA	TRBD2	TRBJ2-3	CSASKTSGFTDTQYF	TGCAGTGCTAGTAAGACTAGCGGGTTTACAGATACGCAGTATTTT
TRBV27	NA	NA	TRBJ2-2	CASSFLNGELFF	TGTGCCAGCAGTTTCCTCAACGGGGAGCTGTTTTTT
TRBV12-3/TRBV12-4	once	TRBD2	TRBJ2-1	CASSSPGSGNYYNEQFF	TGTGCCAGCAGTTCCCCGGGTAGCGGGAACTACTACAATGAGCAGTTCTTC
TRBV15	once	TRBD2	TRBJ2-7	CATSRDGGLWDSYEQYF	TGTGCCACCAGCAGAGATGGGGGACTATGGGACTCCTACGAGCAGTACTTC
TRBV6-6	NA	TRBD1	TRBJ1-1	CASRRDSGDTEAFF	TGTGCCAGCAGGCGGGACAGCGGTGACACTGAAGCTTTCTTT
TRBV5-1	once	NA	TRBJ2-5	CASSTAGAGETQYF	TGCGCCAGCAGCACCGCAGGGGCAGGGGAGACCCAGTACTTC
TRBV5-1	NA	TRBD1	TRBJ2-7	CASSLQGTYEQYF	TGCGCCAGCAGCTTACAGGGGACCTACGAGCAGTACTTC
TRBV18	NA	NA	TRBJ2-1	CASSLRAPNEQFF	TGTGCCAGCTCCCTTCGTGCGCCCAATGAGCAGTTCTTC
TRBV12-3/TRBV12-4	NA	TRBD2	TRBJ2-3	CASSTTGTSVTDTQYF	TGTGCCAGCAGCACAACCGGGACTAGCGTGACAGATACGCAGTATTTT
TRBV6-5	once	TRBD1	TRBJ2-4	CASSSKTGGFISNIQYF	TGTGCCAGCAGTTCCAAGACAGGGGGGTTCATCTCCAACATTCAGTACTTC
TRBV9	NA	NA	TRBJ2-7	CASSVGGRERYEQYF	TGTGCCAGCAGCGTAGGGGGCAGGGAACGGTACGAGCAGTACTTC
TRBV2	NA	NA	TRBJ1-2	CASNPTANYGYTF	TGTGCCAGCAACCCGACAGCTAACTATGGCTACACCTTC
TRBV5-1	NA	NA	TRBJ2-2	CASSFKGPNTGELFF	TGCGCCAGCAGCTTTAAGGGCCCGAACACCGGGGAGCTGTTTTTT
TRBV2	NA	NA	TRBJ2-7	CASSTSGRAWSNEQYF	TGTGCCAGCAGTACGTCCGGGCGGGCTTGGAGCAACGAGCAGTACTTC
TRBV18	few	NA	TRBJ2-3	CASSPPSTDTQYF	TGTGCCAGCTCACCCCCTTCCACAGATACGCAGTATTTT
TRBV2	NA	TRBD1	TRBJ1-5	CASNRDRDNQPQHF	TGTGCCAGCAACCGGGACAGGGACAATCAGCCCCAGCATTTT
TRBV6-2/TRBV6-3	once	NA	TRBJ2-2	CASRNTGASTGELFF	TGTGCCAGCAGAAATACGGGTGCGAGCACCGGGGAGCTGTTTTTT
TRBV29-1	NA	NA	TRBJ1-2	CSVYRATNGGYTF	TGCAGCGTTTATAGGGCAACAAATGGGGGCTACACCTTC
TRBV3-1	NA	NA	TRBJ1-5	CASSHRESQPQHF	TGTGCCAGCAGTCACAGGGAAAGTCAGCCCCAGCATTTT
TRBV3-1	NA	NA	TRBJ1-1	CASSQGVGATEAFF	TGTGCCAGCAGCCAAGGTGTGGGAGCCACTGAAGCTTTCTTT
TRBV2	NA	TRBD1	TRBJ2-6	CATTRGPSGANVLTF	TGTGCCACAACCAGGGGGCCCTCTGGGGCCAACGTCCTGACTTTC
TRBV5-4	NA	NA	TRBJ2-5	CASSTKGGDGTQYF	TGTGCCAGCAGCACAAAAGGCGGCGATGGGACCCAGTACTTC
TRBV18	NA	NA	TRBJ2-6	CASSPPRSSGANVLTF	TGTGCCAGCTCACCACCGAGGAGCTCTGGGGCCAACGTCCTGACTTTC
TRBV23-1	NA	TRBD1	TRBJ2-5	CASSPHPDRAPRETQYF	TGCGCCAGCAGTCCCCACCCCGACAGGGCACCCCGAGAGACCCAGTACTTC
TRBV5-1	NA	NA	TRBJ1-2	CASSLDLGTMGGYTF	TGCGCCAGCAGCTTGGATCTAGGGACCATGGGTGGCTACACCTTC
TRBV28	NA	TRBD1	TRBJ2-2	CASSYVPGQVPGELFF	TGTGCCAGCAGCTACGTCCCGGGACAGGTGCCCGGGGAGCTGTTTTTT
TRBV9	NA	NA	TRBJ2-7	CASSVTYEQYF	TGTGCCAGCAGCGTCACCTACGAGCAGTACTTC
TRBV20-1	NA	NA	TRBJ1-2	CSASDRNYGYTF	TGCAGTGCTAGCGACAGGAACTATGGCTACACCTTC
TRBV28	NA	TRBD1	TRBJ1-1	CASLLDRGLGEAFF	TGTGCCAGCCTCCTGGACAGGGGGCTGGGGGAAGCTTTCTTT
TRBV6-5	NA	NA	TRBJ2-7	CASSYTLGSYEQYF	TGTGCCAGCAGTTACACCTTGGGATCCTACGAGCAGTACTTC
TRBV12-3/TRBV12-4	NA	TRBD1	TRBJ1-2	CASAFEDRFYGYTF	TGTGCCAGCGCCTTCGAGGACAGGTTCTATGGCTACACCTTC
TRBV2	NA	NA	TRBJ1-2	CASSDSLRGGYTF	TGTGCCAGCAGTGATTCCCTTAGAGGAGGCTACACCTTC
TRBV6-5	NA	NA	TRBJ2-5	CASSVTGKGETQYF	TGTGCCAGCAGTGTTACAGGAAAGGGAGAGACCCAGTACTTC
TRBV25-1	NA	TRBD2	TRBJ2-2	CASSPPRSGTRNTGELFF	TGTGCCAGCAGTCCCCCCCGTAGCGGGACGCGAAACACCGGGGAGCTGTTTTTT
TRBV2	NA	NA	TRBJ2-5	CASRVDGQETQYF	TGTGCCAGCCGAGTGGACGGCCAAGAGACCCAGTACTTC
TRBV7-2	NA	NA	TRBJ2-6	CASRPRVSGANVLTF	TGTGCCAGCAGGCCGAGGGTTTCCGGGGCCAACGTCCTGACTTTC